This entry features one T cell receptor (beta chain) sequence. This record comes from a study of cytomegalovirus exposure and HLA in healthy donors. The CDR3 sequence is 13 residues long. V was pared by 0 bases and J by 6 bases, with 9 bases between. CDR1 is SGHTA and CDR2 is FQGNSA in the germline V gene. Profiled with immunoSEQ multiplex PCR; TCRdb holds only in-frame clones, not every one. Of about 170,000 clones in the sample, around 87% were seen once. The genes are TRBV7-2 and TRBJ2-7, with D unresolved. The sample taken for sequencing was PBMCs. The clonotype originates from a woman in her 30s in good health and CMV-seronegative. CDR3 sequence reads: CASSLASELEQYF. The CDR3 DNA follows: TGTGCCAGCAGCTTAGCGTCCGAACTCGAGCAGTACTTC.